These T cell receptor beta chains were read from a single sample in a study of vaccination and CD4 T cells after COVID-19. These receptors have no identified antigens. TCRdb redid the calling of the PCR reads with MiXCR, one entry per CDR3 protein. The sample has tens of thousands of distinct CDR3 sequences; about 30% are singletons. This sample comprised CD4+ T cells from blood, cultured in vitro, obtained about 7 months after SARS-CoV-2 vaccination. These receptors all stem from a human donor who had recovered from COVID-19. Each CDR3 is given with its conserved first and last residue. The D gene is left open where the match is weak. Rows give clone size only sometimes, using once, few, many, or a class for an expanded clone.

TRBV2,TRBJ1-2,.,TRBD1,TGTGCCAGCAGTGTTAACAGGGGGTATGGCTACACCTTC,CASSVNRGYGYTF
TRBV4-3,TRBJ2-3,few,TRBD2,TGCGCCAGCAGCCACTTAGCGGGTGGCACAGATACGCAGTATTTT,CASSHLAGGTDTQYF
TRBV4-1,TRBJ2-5,.,.,TGCGCCAGCAGCCAAGATCTGGCTAGGAAAGAGACCCAGTGCTTC,CASSQDLARKETQCF
TRBV20-1,TRBJ2-1,medium-sized,TRBD2,TGCAGTGCTAGGTTGCGGGGAGGGAGCTCCTACAATGAGCAGTTCTTC,CSARLRGGSSYNEQFF
TRBV6-1,TRBJ1-5,many,.,TGTGCCAGCAGTGAAGCGGCTATGGATAGGCGGCAGCCCCAGCATTTT,CASSEAAMDRRQPQHF
TRBV27,TRBJ2-6,few,.,TGTGCCAGCAGTTATCGCCCCTTCCTCTCTGGGGCCAACGTCCTGACTTTC,CASSYRPFLSGANVLTF
TRBV18,TRBJ1-5,few,.,TGTGCCAGCTCCCAGCGGGGTCAGGGCAATCAGCCCCAGCATTTT,CASSQRGQGNQPQHF
TRBV5-1,TRBJ1-1,once,TRBD1,TGCGCCAGCAGCGCCGGACAGGGAACTGAAGCTTTCTTT,CASSAGQGTEAFF
TRBV20-1,TRBJ2-5,medium-sized,TRBD2,TGCAGTGCTAGCATTCCGGGACTAGCCATTCAAGAGACCCAGTACTTC,CSASIPGLAIQETQYF
TRBV28,TRBJ2-5,.,TRBD1,TGTGCCAGCAGTGGATGGGGACAGTACGCCCAGTACTTC,CASSGWGQYAQYF
TRBV18,TRBJ1-6,.,.,TGTGCCAGCTCGAGCGGGGGGCCGGATAATTCACCCCTCCACTTT,CASSSGGPDNSPLHF
TRBV7-9,TRBJ2-7,few,TRBD1,TGTGCCAGCAGCCAACCCACCGGGACAGCGAACTACGAGCAGTACTTC,CASSQPTGTANYEQYF
TRBV28,TRBJ2-7,few,TRBD2,TGTGCCAGCAGCCCTAGCGGGATCCCCTCCTACGAGCAGTACTTC,CASSPSGIPSYEQYF
TRBV25-1,TRBJ2-3,.,TRBD1,TGTGCCAGCAGCTTGACAGGGGTGGTTCCAGATACGCAGTATTTT,CASSLTGVVPDTQYF
TRBV7-9,TRBJ2-7,few,.,TGTGCCAGCAGCCGAAGTGTGTGGGAGCAGTACTTC,CASSRSVWEQYF
TRBV29-1,TRBJ1-1,few,TRBD1,TGCAGCGTTGTGCCCAGGGGGTGGGACACTGAAGCTTTCTTT,CSVVPRGWDTEAFF
TRBV15,TRBJ2-1,.,.,TGTGCCACCAGCAGAGTTCAGCTCAATGAGCAGTTCTTC,CATSRVQLNEQFF
TRBV6-1,TRBJ1-2,few,.,TGTGCCAGCAGGATGGGCCGAGGAATCTATGGCTACACCTTC,CASRMGRGIYGYTF
TRBV20-1,TRBJ2-7,few,.,TGCAGTGCTACGGGCAGCAAGACCTACGAGCAGTACTTC,CSATGSKTYEQYF
TRBV18,TRBJ2-5,.,.,TGTGCCAGCTCACCAGACGGCAGGGGCGTTTTGGAGACCCAGTACTTC,CASSPDGRGVLETQYF
TRBV7-9,TRBJ1-1,few,.,TGTGCCAGCAGCCACAGTCCGTATGAAGCTTTCTTT,CASSHSPYEAFF
TRBV24-1,TRBJ1-1,few,.,TGTGCCACCAGTGACGGGACAAAAGCTTTCTTT,CATSDGTKAFF
TRBV5-4,TRBJ1-2,.,TRBD1,TGTGCCAGCAGCCCGGCCGGGACAGCGAAAAACTATGGCTACACCTTC,CASSPAGTAKNYGYTF
TRBV7-3,TRBJ1-1,few,.,TGTGCCAGCAGCTTAGTTCCAAACACTGAAGCTTTCTTT,CASSLVPNTEAFF
TRBV6-1,TRBJ1-1,.,TRBD1,TGTGCCAGCAGAATACGGGACAGGGGAAACACTGAAGCTTTCTTT,CASRIRDRGNTEAFF
TRBV7-6,TRBJ2-7,few,.,TGTGCCAGCAGCTTAGCTGTCGGGGGATCCTACGAGCAGTACTTC,CASSLAVGGSYEQYF
TRBV19,TRBJ1-2,.,.,TGTGCCAGTAGTAGCCCTTTGGGAGGGAACTATGGCTACACCTTC,CASSSPLGGNYGYTF
TRBV20-1,TRBJ1-5,few,.,TGCAGTGCTAGAGATCCGGGGGCGTCCCAGCATTTT,CSARDPGASQHF
TRBV6-5,TRBJ2-3,few,.,TGTGCCAGCAGTTACTCGGATGGGTCATCGCAGCATAGCACAGATACGCAGTATTTT,CASSYSDGSSQHSTDTQYF
TRBV20-1,TRBJ2-3,few,.,TGCAGTGCTAGAGATAGTATGGGCACAGATACGCAGTATTTT,CSARDSMGTDTQYF
TRBV20-1,TRBJ1-6,few,TRBD1,TGCAGTGCTATAGACAGGGGGAACTATAATTCACCCCTCCACTTT,CSAIDRGNYNSPLHF
TRBV19,TRBJ2-3,.,.,TGTGCCAGTACTCGAGGTCATACAGATACGCAGTATTTT,CASTRGHTDTQYF
TRBV7-9,TRBJ2-1,.,TRBD2,TGTGCCAGCAGCTACGGGGGACTAGCGGGAACATACAATGAGCAGTTCTTC,CASSYGGLAGTYNEQFF
TRBV20-1,TRBJ1-2,few,.,TGCAGTGCCCCGACACCCAACTATGGCTACACCTTC,CSAPTPNYGYTF
TRBV27,TRBJ2-2,.,.,TGTGCCAGCAGCCTGTTTTTAGCCGGGGAGCTGTTTTTT,CASSLFLAGELFF
TRBV7-3,TRBJ2-3,.,.,TGTGCCAGCAGCTTAACGTTAGTGGGAAATACGCAGTATTTT,CASSLTLVGNTQYF
TRBV6-2/TRBV6-3,TRBJ2-7,.,.,TGTGCCAGCAGTTACCCGACTGAGCCACAGCAGTACTTC,CASSYPTEPQQYF
TRBV10-3,TRBJ2-1,.,.,TGTGCCATCAGTGAGTCGATCCGCGGAAGAGTTAGGGAGCAGTTCTTC,CAISESIRGRVREQFF
TRBV7-2,TRBJ1-6,.,TRBD1,TGTGTCAGCAGCCCCGGACAGGGAACCTCCTATAATTCACCCCTCCACTTT,CVSSPGQGTSYNSPLHF
TRBV20-1,TRBJ2-5,.,.,TGCAGTGCTAGAGCTCCCCAACTGGAGACCCAGTACTTC,CSARAPQLETQYF
TRBV2,TRBJ2-2,few,TRBD2,TGTGCCAGCAGTGCAGTAGCGGGGGGGCCCGGGGAGCTGTTTTTT,CASSAVAGGPGELFF
TRBV2,TRBJ1-2,.,TRBD1,TGTGCCAGCAGTGAGACGACAGGGTCCTATGGCTACACCTTC,CASSETTGSYGYTF
TRBV7-2,TRBJ2-7,few,.,TGTGCCAGCAGCTTAGCGGGCTCCTCCTACGAGCAGTACTTC,CASSLAGSSYEQYF
TRBV7-2,TRBJ2-5,.,TRBD2,TGTGCCAGCAGCTTATATGTGGGGGGGGAAGAGACCCAGTACTTC,CASSLYVGGEETQYF
TRBV28,TRBJ1-2,.,.,TGTGCCAGCAGTCCCCAAAGGGGGGCGGGCTACACCTTC,CASSPQRGAGYTF
TRBV7-9,TRBJ2-5,few,TRBD1,TGTGCCAGCAGCTCAGGGGGCGGTGAGACCCAGTACTTC,CASSSGGGETQYF
TRBV7-3,TRBJ2-7,few,TRBD1,TGTGCCAGCAGCCGCGGACAGGGCTCCGAGCAGTACTTC,CASSRGQGSEQYF
TRBV6-1,TRBJ2-7,few,.,TGTGCCAGCAACGAGGGGGTTCTGCGGGAGCAGTACTTC,CASNEGVLREQYF
TRBV4-3,TRBJ2-3,.,.,TGCGCCAGCAGCCGGGTAAGGCAGAATGATGCAGATACGCAGTATTTT,CASSRVRQNDADTQYF
TRBV6-1,TRBJ2-5,.,.,TGTGCCAGCAGTGAGAGGGGGGGGGGACAAGGGATACAAGAGACCCAGTACTTC,CASSERGGGQGIQETQYF
TRBV7-8,TRBJ2-5,few,TRBD1,TGTGCCAGCACCCCCGGGACAGGGGCGGGAGAGACCCAGTACTTC,CASTPGTGAGETQYF
TRBV20-1,TRBJ2-2,few,.,TGCAGTGCTAGCCCCGAGAACACCGGGGAGCTGTTTTTT,CSASPENTGELFF
TRBV7-9,TRBJ2-1,few,TRBD2,TGTGCCAGCAGCCGGGGACTAAACTACAATGAGCAGTTCTTC,CASSRGLNYNEQFF